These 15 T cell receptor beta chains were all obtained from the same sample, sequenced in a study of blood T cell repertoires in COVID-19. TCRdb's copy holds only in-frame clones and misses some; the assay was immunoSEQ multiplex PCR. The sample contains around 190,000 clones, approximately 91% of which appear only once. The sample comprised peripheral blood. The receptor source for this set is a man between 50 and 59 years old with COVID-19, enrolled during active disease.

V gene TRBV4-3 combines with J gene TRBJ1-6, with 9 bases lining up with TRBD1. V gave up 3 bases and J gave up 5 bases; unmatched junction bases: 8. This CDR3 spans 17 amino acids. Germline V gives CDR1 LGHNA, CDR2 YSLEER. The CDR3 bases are TGCGCCAGCAGCCATGCGACAGGGGGAAGAAATAATTCACCCCTCCACTTT. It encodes CASSHATGGRNNSPLHF.

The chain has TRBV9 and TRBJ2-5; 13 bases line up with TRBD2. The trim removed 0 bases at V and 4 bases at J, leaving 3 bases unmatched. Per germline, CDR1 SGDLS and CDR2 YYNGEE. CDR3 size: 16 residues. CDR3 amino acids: CASSVGLAGGGETQYF. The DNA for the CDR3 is TGTGCCAGCAGCGTAGGACTAGCGGGAGGAGGAGAGACCCAGTACTTC.

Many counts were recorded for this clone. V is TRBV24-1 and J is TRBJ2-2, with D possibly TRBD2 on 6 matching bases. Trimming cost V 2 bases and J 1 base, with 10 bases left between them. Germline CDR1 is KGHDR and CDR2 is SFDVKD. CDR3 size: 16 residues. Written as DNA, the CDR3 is TGTGCCACCAGTGATTCGGGTAGCGGGAACACCGGGGAGCTGTTTTTT. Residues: CATSDSGSGNTGELFF.

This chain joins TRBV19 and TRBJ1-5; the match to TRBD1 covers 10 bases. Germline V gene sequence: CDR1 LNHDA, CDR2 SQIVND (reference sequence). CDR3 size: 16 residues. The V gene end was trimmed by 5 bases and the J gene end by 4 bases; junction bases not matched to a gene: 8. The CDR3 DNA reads TGTGCCAGTAGTCCCAGACAGGGGGCGATTAATCAGCCCCAGCATTTT. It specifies CASSPRQGAINQPQHF.

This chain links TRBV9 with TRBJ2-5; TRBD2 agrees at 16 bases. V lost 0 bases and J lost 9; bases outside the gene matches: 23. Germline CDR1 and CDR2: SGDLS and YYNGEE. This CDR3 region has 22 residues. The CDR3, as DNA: TGTGCCAGCAGCGTAGGGAGACCGGGACTAGCGGGAGGGCTGACCGTTGGGAGGGCCCAGTACTTC. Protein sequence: CASSVGRPGLAGGLTVGRAQYF.

CDR3 in DNA: TGCGCCAGCAGCCAAGGTTGGGACAGGGCAGATGGGGCCAACGTCCTGACTTTC. This translates into CASSQGWDRADGANVLTF. The gene calls are TRBV4-1 and TRBJ2-6; TRBD1 agrees at 9 bases. The trim removed 1 base at V and 3 bases at J, leaving 7 bases unmatched. The germline CDR1 and CDR2 sequences are MGHRA and YSYEKL. This CDR3 is built from 18 residues.

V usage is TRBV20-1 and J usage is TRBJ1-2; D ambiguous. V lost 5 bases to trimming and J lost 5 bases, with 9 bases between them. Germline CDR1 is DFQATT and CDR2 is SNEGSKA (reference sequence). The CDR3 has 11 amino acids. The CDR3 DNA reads TGCAGTGCTCCAACTCCATATGGCTACACCTTC. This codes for CSAPTPYGYTF.

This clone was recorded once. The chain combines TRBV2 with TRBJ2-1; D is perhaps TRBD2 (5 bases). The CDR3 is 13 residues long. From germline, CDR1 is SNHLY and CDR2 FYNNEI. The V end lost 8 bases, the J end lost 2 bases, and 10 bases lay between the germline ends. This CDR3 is CASGESTYNEQFF. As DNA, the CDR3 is TGTGCCAGCGGGGAGTCTACCTACAATGAGCAGTTCTTC.

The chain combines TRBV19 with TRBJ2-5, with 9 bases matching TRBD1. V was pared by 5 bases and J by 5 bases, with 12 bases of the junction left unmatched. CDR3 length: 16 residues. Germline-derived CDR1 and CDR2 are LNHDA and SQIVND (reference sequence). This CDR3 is CASSRLTGGMWETQYF. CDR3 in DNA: TGTGCCAGTAGTCGACTGACAGGGGGAATGTGGGAGACCCAGTACTTC.

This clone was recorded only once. CDR3 in amino acids: CASSLAGGSGNTIYF. In DNA form, the CDR3 reads TGCGCCAGCAGCTTGGCCGGTGGTTCTGGAAACACCATATATTTT. The chain uses TRBV5-1 and TRBJ1-3; D is undetermined. Germline CDR1 and CDR2: SGHRS and YFSETQ. The CDR3 is made up of 15 amino acids. Deletions cut 0 bases from V and 1 base from J, with 8 bases between.

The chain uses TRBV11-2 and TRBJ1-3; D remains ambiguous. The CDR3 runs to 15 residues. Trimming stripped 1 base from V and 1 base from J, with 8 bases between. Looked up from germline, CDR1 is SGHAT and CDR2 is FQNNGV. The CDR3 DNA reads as TGTGCCAGCAGCTTAGGCGACATTTCTGGAAACACCATATATTTT. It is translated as CASSLGDISGNTIYF. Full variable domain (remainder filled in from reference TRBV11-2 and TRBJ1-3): EAGVAQSPRYKIIEKRQSVAFWCNPISGHATLYWYQQILGQGPKLLIQFQNNGVVDDSQLPKDRFSAERLKGVDSTLKIQPAKLEDSAVYLCASSLGDISGNTIYFGEGSWLTVV.

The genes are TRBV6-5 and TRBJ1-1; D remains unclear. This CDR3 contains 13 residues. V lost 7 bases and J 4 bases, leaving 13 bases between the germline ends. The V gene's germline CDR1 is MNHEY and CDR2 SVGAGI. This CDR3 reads CASTPGLGTEAFF. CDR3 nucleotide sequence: TGTGCCAGCACCCCTGGGCTGGGCACTGAAGCTTTCTTT.

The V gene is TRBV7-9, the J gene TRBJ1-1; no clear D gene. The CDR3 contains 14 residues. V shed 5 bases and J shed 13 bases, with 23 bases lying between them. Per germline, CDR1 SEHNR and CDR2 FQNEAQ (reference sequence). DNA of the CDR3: TGTGCCAGCAGCGGAGGCCGGACGGTCCCTGATGGTTTCTTT. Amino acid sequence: CASSGGRTVPDGFF.

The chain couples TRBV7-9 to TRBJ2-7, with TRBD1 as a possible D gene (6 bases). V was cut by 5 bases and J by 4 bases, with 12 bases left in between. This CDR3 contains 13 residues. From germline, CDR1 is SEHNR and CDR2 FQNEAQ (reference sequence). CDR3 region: CASSPGTRYEQYF. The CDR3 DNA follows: TGTGCCAGCAGCCCCGGGACAAGATACGAGCAGTACTTC.

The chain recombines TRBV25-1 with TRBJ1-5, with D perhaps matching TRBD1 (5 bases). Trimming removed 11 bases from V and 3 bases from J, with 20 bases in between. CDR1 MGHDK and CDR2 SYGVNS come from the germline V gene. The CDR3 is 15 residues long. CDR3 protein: CADSKSCTANQPQHF. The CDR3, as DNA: TGTGCCGACAGTAAATCGTGTACTGCCAATCAGCCCCAGCATTTT.